This TCR beta chain was profiled in a study of CD8 T cells in ankylosing spondylitis (dated by TCRdb to between 2016 and 2019). Concerning the study at large: To find TCR variants linked to disease, the study profiled T cell receptor beta repertoires in ankylosing spondylitis patients and healthy donors. The whole study cohort included 108 healthy donors and about two dozen ankylosing spondylitis patients. Peripheral blood was sampled, and synovial fluid was also collected from ankylosing spondylitis patients. What the research found in general, with its limitations: Blood from ankylosing spondylitis patients appeared to be characterized by a TCR beta motif composed of 7 to 9 highly homologous amino acid variants. The disease-linked clones were reported to be significantly enriched in matched synovial fluid samples from ankylosing spondylitis patients. Some motif variants had previously been reported in the synovial fluid and blood of reactive arthritis patients, which suggests shared mechanisms of disease initiation. The disease-linked clones had a CD8+ phenotype and were found at relatively low frequencies in peripheral blood.

The CDR3 contains 14 residues, cysteine and phenylalanine counted. Only the CDR3 DNA is retained, 42 bases long and in frame from the first base. Trimming at the junction amounts to 0 bases on V and 4 bases on J, and the germline ends lie 9 bases apart. CDR1 and CDR2 are drawn from the germline V gene (reference sequence): LGHDT, YNNKEL. TCRdb records Illumina HiSeq 2500 as the sequencer. Quantitative 5'-RACE with molecular barcodes was the method used to prepare the TCR beta libraries. Per the original workflow: A new computational method based on a probabilistic model of VDJ rearrangement was used to identify disease-linked TCR variants. TCRdb reprocessing: public reads trimmed at Q25 with fastp, clones called with MiXCR, in-frame beta chains kept. Identical CDR3 protein sequences are pooled into one entry, listed with their most common genes and DNA. It is TCRdb's table, rather than the study itself, that gives the V and J calls and clone size. This sample lists about 140,000 distinct CDR3 sequences; 7.3% were detected once. Around 11% of the sample goes to the ten largest clones.

At least ten counts were recorded for this clonotype. Its recognized antigen is unknown. No per-base quality is available; no much larger clone lies one base away. The receptor was derived from a female donor with ankylosing spondylitis or in good health (not recorded which). The sequencing sample was made of blood, either unsorted or a sorted T cell fraction (not recorded which). Recombination joined TRBV3-1 with TRBJ1-2; no D segment can be confidently identified. The CDR3 has the sequence CASSQDPGSYGYTF. DNA sequence: TGTGCCAGCAGCCAAGATCCGGGTAGCTATGGCTACACCTTC.